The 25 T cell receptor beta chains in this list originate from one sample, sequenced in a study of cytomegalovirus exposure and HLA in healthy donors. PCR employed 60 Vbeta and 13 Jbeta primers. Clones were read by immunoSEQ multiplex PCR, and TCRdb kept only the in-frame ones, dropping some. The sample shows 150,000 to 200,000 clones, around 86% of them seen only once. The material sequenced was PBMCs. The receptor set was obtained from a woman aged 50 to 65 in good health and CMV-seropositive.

The CDR3 here is CASSWGTGGGQPQHF. CDR3 coding DNA: TGTGCCAGCAGTTGGGGGACAGGGGGCGGACAGCCCCAGCATTTT. The chain employs TRBV6-6 and TRBJ1-5; the match to TRBD1 covers 12 bases. Germline V gene sequence: CDR1 MNHNY, CDR2 SVGAGI (reference sequence). V shed 4 bases and J 7 bases; nucleotides not matched to a gene: 5. The CDR3 has 15 amino acids.

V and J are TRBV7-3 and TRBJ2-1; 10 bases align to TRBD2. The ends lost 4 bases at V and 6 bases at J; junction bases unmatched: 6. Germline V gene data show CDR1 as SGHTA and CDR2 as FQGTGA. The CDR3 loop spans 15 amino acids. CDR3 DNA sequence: TGTGCCAGCAGCTCCCCGGCTAGCGGGAGCAATGAGCAGTTCTTC. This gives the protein CASSSPASGSNEQFF. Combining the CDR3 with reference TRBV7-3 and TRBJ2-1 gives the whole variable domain GAGVSQTPSNKVTEKGKYVELRCDPISGHTALYWYRQSLGQGPEFLIYFQGTGAADDSGLPNDRFFAVRPEGSVSTLKIQRTERGDSAVYLCASSSPASGSNEQFFGPGTRLTVL.

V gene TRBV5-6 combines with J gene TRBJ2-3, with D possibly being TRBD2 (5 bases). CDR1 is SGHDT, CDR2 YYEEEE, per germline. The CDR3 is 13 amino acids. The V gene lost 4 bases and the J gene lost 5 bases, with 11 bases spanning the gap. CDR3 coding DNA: TGTGCCAGCAGCATTAGGGAGAGAGATACGCAGTATTTT. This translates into CASSIRERDTQYF.

CDR3 in amino acids: CASSLDITGWYEQYF. The CDR3 DNA sequence: TGTGCCAGCAGCTTAGATATCACAGGGTGGTACGAGCAGTACTTC. V is TRBV11-2 and J is TRBJ2-7; TRBD1 might be the D (6 bases). Deletions cut 0 bases from V and 4 bases from J, with 13 bases between. Germline V gene data show CDR1 as SGHAT and CDR2 as FQNNGV. This CDR3 has 15 amino acids.

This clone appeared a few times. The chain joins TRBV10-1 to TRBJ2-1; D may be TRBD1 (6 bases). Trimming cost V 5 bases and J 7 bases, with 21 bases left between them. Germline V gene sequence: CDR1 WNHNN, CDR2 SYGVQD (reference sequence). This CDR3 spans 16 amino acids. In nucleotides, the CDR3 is TGCGCCAGCAGTCCCCGCCAAATAGGGGGAGAGAATGAGCAGTTCTTC. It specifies CASSPRQIGGENEQFF.

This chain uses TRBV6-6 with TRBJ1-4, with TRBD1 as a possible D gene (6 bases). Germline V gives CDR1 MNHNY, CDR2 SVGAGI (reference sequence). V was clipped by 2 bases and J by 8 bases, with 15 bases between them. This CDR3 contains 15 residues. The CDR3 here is CASSYVSTGREKLFF. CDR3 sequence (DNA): TGTGCCAGCAGTTACGTCTCCACAGGGCGCGAAAAACTGTTTTTT.

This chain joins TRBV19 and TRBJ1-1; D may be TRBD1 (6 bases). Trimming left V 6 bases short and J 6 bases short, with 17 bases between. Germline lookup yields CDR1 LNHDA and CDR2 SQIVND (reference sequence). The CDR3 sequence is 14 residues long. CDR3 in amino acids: CASSQGKFVAEAFF. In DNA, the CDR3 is TGTGCCAGTAGCCAGGGGAAGTTCGTAGCTGAAGCTTTCTTT.

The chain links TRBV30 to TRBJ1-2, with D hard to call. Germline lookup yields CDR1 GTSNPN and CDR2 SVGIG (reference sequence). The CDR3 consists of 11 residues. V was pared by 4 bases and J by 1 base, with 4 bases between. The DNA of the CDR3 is TGTGCCTGGATCCTTAACTATGGCTACACCTTC. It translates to CAWILNYGYTF.

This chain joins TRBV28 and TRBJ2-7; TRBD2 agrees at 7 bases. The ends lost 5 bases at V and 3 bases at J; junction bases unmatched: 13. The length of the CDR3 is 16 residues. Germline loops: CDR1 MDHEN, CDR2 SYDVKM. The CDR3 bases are TGTGCCAGCAGTGTGTTAGCGGGCTTAAACTTCTACGAGCAGTACTTC. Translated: CASSVLAGLNFYEQYF.

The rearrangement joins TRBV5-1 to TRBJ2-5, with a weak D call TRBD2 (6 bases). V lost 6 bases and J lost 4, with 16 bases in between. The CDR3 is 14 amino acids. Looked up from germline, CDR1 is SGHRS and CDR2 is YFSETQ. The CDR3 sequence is CASTPGLPPETQYF. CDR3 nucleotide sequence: TGCGCCAGCACTCCGGGACTCCCGCCAGAGACCCAGTACTTC.

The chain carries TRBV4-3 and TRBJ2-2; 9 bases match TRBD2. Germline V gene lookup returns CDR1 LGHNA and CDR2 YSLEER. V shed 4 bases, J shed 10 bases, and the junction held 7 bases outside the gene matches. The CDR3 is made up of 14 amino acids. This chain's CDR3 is CASSRLAGFEELFF. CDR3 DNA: TGCGCCAGCAGCCGTCTAGCGGGGTTCGAGGAGCTGTTTTTT.

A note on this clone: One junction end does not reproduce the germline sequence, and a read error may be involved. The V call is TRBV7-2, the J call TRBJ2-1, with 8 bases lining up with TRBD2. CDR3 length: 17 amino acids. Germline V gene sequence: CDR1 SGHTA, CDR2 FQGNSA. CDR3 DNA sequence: TGTGCCACCAGCCCTGCTAGGCGGGGGGCTACCTACAATGAGCAGTTCTTC. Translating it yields CATSPARRGATYNEQFF.

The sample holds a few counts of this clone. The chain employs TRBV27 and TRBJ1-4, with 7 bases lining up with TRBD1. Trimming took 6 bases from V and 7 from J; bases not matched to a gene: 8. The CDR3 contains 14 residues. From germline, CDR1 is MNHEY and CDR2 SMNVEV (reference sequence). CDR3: CASRNSWDSEKLFF. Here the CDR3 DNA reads TGTGCCAGCAGGAACTCCTGGGACAGTGAAAAACTGTTTTTT.

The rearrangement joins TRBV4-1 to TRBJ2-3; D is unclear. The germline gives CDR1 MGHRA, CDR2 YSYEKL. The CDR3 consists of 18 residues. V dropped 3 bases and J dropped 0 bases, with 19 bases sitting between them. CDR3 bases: TGCGCCAGCAGCCAGGCTTTGGCCGTCGGGTCTAGCACAGATACGCAGTATTTT. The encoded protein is CASSQALAVGSSTDTQYF.

CDR3 amino acids: CASSQEGGSLAFF. The DNA of the CDR3 is TGCGCCAGCAGCCAAGAGGGAGGGAGTCTTGCTTTCTTT. The chain couples TRBV4-3 to TRBJ1-1; D not certain. In germline, CDR1 is LGHNA, CDR2 YSLEER. The CDR3 is made up of 13 amino acids. Trimming stripped 0 bases from V and 11 bases from J, with 13 bases between.

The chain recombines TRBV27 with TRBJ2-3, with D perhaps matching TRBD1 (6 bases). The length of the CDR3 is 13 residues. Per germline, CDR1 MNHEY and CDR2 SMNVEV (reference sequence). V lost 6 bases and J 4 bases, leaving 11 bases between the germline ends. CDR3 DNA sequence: TGTGCCAGCAGATCGCAGGGGTCAGATACGCAGTATTTT. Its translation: CASRSQGSDTQYF.

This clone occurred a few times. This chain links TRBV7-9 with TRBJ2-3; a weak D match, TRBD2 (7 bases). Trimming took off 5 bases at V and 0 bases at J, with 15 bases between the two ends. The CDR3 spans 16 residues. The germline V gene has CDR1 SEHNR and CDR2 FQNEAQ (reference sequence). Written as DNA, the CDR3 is TGTGCCAGCAGCCCCGCGGGGGCTACTAGCACAGATACGCAGTATTTT. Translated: CASSPAGATSTDTQYF.

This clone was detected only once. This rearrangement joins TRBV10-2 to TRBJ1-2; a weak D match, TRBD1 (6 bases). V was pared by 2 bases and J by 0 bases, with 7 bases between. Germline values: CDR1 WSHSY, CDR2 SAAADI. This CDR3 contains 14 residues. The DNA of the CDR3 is TGCGCCAGCAGTGAGCAGGGGACTAACTATGGCTACACCTTC. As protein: CASSEQGTNYGYTF.

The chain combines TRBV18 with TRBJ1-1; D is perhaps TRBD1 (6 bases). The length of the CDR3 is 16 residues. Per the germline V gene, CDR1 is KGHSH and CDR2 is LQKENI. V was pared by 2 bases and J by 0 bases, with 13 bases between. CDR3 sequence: CASSPSGTSLNTEAFF. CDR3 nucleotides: TGTGCCAGCTCACCATCCGGGACATCCTTGAACACTGAAGCTTTCTTT.

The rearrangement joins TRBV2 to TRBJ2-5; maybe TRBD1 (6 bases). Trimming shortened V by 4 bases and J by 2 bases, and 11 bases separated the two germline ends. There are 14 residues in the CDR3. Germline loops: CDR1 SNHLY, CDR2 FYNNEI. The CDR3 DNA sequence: TGTGCCAGCAGTGCGAACAGGGATCAAGAGACCCAGTACTTC. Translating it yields CASSANRDQETQYF.

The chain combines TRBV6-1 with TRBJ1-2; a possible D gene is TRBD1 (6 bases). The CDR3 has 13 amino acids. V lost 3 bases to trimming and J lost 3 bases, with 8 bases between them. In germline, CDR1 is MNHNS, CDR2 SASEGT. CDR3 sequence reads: CASSESGDYGYTF. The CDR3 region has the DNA TGTGCCAGCAGTGAGTCAGGGGACTATGGCTACACCTTC.

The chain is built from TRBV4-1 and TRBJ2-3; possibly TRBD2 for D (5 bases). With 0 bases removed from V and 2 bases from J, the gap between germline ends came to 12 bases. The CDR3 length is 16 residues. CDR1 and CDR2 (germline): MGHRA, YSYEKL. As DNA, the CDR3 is TGCGCCAGCAGCCAAGATTGGCTAGCTGTCACAGATACGCAGTATTTT. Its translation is CASSQDWLAVTDTQYF.

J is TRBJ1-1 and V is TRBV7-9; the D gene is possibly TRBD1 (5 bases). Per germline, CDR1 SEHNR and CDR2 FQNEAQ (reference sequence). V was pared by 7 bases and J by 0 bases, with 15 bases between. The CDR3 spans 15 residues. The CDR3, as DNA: TGTGCCAGCACCATAAGTGCAGGGATGAACACTGAAGCTTTCTTT. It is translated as CASTISAGMNTEAFF. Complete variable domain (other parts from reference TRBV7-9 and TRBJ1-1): DTGVSQNPRHKITKRGQNVTFRCDPISEHNRLYWYRQTLGQGPEFLTYFQNEAQLEKSRLLSDRFSAERPKGSFSTLEIQRTEQGDSAMYLCASTISAGMNTEAFFGQGTRLTVV.

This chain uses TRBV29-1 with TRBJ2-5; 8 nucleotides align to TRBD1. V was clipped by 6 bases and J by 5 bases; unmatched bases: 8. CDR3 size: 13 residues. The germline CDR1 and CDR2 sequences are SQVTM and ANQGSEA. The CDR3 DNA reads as TGCAGCGTCGGGCAGGGGGCTGGTGAGACCCAGTACTTC. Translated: CSVGQGAGETQYF.

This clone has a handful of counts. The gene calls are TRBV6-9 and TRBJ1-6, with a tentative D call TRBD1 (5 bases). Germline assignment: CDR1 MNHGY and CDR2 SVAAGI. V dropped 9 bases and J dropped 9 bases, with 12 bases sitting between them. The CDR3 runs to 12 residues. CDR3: CARDKSASPLHF. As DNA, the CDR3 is TGTGCCAGGGACAAAAGCGCTTCACCCCTCCACTTT.